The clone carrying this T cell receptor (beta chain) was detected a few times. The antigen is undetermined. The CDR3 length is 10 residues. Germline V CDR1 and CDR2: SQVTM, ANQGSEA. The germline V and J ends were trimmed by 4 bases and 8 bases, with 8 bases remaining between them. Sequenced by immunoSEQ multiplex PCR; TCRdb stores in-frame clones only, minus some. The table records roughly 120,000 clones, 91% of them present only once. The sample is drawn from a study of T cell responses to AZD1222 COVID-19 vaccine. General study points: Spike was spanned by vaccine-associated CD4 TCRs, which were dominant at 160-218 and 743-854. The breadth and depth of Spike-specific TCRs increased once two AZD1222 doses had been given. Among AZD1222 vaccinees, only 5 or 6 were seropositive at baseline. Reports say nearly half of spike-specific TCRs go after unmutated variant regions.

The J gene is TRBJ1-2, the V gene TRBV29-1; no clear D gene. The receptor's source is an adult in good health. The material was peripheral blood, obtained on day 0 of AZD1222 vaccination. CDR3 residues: CSVVAAGYTF. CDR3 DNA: TGCAGCGTTGTAGCCGCCGGCTACACCTTC.